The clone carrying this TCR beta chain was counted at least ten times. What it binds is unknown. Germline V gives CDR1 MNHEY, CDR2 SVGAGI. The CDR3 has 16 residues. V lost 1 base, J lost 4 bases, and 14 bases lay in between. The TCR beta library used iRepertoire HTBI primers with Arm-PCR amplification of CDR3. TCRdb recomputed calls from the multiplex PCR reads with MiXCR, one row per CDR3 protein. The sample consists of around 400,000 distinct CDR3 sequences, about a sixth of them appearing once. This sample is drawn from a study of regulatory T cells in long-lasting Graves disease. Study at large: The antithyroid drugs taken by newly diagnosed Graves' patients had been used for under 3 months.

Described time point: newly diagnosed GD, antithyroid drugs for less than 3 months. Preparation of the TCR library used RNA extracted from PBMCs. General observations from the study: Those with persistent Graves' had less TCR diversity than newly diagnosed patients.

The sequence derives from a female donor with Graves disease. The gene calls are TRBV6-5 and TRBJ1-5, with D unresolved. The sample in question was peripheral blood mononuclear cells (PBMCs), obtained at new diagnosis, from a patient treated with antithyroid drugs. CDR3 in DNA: TGTGCCAGCAGTTACTTTGTGGGAGGAGGGAATCAGCCCCAGCATTTT. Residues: CASSYFVGGGNQPQHF.